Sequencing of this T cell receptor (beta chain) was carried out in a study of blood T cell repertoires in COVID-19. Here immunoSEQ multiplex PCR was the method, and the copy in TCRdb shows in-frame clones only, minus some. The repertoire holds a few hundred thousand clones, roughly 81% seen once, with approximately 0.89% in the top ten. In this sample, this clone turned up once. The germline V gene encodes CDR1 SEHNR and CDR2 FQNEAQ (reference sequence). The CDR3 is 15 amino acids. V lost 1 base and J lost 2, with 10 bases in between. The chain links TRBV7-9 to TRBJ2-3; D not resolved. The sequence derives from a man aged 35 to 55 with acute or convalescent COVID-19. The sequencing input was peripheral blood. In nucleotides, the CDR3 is TGTGCCAGCAGCTTAGAGCAACCTTACACAGATACGCAGTATTTT. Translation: CASSLEQPYTDTQYF.